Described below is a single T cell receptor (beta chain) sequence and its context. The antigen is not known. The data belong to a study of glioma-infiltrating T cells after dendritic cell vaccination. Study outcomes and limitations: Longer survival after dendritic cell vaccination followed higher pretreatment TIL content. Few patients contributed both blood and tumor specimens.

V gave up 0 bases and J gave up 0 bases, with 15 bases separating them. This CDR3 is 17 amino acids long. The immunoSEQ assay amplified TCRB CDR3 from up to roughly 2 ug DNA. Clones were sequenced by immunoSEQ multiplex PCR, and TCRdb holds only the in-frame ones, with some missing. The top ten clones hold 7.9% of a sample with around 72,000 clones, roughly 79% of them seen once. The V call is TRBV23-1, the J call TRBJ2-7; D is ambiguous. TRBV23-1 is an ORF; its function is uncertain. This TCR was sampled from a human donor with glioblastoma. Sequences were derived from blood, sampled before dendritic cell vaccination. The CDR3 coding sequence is TGCGCCAGCAGTCAATCGGAGAAGGTAATCAACTCCTACGAGCAGTACTTC. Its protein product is CASSQSEKVINSYEQYF.